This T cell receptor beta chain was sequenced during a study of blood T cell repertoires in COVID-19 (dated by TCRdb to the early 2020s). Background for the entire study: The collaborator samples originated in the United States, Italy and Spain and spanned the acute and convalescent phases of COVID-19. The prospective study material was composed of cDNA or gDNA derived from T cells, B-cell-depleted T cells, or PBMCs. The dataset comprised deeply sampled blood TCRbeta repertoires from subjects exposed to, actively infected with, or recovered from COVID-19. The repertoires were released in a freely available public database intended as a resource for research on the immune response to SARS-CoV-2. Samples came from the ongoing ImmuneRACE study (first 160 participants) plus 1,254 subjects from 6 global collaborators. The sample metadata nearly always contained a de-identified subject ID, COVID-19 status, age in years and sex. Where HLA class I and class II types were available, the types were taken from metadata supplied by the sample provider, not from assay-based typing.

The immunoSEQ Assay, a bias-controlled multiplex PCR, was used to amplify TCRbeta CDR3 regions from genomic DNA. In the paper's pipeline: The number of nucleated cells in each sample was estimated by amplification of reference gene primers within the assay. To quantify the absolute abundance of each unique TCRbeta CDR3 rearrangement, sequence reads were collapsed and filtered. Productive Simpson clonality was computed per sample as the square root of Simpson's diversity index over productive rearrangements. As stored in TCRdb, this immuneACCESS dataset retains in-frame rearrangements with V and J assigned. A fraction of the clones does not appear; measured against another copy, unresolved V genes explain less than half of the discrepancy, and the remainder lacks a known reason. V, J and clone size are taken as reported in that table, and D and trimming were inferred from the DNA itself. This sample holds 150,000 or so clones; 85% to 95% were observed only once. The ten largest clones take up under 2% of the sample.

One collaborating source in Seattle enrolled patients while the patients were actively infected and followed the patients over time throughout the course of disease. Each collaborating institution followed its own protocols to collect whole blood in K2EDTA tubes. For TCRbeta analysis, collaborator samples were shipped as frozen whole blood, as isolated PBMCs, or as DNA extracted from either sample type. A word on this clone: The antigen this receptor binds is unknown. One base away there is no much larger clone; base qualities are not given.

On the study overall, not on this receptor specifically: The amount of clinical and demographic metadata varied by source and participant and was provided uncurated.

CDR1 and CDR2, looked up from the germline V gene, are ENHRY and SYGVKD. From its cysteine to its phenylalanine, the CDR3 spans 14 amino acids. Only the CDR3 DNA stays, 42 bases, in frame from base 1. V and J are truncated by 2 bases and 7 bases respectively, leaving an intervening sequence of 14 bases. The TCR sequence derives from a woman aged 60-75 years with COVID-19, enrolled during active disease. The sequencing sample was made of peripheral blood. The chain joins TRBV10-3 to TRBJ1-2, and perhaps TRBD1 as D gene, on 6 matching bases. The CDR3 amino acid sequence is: CAISEKHREAGYTF. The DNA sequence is TGTGCCATCAGTGAGAAACACAGGGAAGCTGGCTACACCTTC.